This T cell receptor beta chain was sequenced for a study of blood T cell repertoires in COVID-19. Data came from immunoSEQ multiplex PCR; TCRdb stores just in-frame clones and leaves some out. The table records a few hundred thousand clones, about 90% of them present only once. The CDR3 consists of 15 residues. The sequenced sample was peripheral blood. The TCR was taken from a man at least 80 years old with acute or convalescent COVID-19. The chain recombines TRBV21-1 with TRBJ1-2; the D call of TRBD1 is as the table states it, not checked on the DNA. TRBV21-1 is given as a pseudogene. This chain's CDR3 is CASSKLGQGCYGYTF. The CDR3 DNA sequence: TGTGCCAGCAGCAAACTCGGACAGGGATGCTATGGCTACACCTTC.